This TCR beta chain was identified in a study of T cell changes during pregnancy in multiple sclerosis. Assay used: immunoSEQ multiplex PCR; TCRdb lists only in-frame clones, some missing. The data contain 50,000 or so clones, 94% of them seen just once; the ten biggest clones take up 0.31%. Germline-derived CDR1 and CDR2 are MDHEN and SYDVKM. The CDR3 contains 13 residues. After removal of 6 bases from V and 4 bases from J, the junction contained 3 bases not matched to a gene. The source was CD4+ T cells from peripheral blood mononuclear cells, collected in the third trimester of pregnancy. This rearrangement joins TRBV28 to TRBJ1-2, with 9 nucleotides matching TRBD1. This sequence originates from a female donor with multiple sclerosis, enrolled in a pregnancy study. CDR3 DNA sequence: TGTGCCAGCAGGCTGACAGGGGGCTATGGCTACACCTTC. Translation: CASRLTGGYGYTF.